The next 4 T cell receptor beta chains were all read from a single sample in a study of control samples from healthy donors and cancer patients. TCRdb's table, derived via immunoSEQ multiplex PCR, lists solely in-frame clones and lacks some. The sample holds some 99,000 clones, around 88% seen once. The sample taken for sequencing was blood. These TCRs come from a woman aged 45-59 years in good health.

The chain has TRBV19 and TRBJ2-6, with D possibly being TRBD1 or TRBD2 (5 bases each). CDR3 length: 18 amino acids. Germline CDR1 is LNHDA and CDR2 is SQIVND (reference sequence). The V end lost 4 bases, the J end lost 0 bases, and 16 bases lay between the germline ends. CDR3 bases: TGTGCCAGTAGTAGGGACCCTACGGGGCTCTCTGGGGCCAACGTCCTGACTTTC. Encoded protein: CASSRDPTGLSGANVLTF.

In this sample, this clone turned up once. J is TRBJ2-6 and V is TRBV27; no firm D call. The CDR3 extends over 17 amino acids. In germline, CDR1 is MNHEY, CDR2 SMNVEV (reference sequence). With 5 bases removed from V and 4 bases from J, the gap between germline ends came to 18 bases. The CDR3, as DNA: TGTGCCAGCAGTCCCTGGGCCCAAGGGCCCGGGGCCAACGTCCTGACTTTC. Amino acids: CASSPWAQGPGANVLTF.

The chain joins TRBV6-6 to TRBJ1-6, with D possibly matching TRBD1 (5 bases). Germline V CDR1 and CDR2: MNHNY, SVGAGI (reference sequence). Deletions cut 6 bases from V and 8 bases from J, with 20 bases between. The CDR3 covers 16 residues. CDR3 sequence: CASRTPGAREDSPLHF. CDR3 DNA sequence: TGTGCCAGCAGGACCCCAGGTGCCAGGGAGGATTCACCCCTCCACTTT.

The CDR3 reads CASSESLTGPSTDTQYF. The DNA for the CDR3 is TGCGCCAGCAGTGAGTCGCTAACAGGACCTAGCACAGATACGCAGTATTTT. V and J are TRBV10-1 and TRBJ2-3; possible D gene TRBD1, 5 bases. The CDR3 length is 17 residues. The V gene's germline CDR1 is WNHNN and CDR2 SYGVQD (reference sequence). Trimming left V 0 bases short and J 0 bases short, with 13 bases between.